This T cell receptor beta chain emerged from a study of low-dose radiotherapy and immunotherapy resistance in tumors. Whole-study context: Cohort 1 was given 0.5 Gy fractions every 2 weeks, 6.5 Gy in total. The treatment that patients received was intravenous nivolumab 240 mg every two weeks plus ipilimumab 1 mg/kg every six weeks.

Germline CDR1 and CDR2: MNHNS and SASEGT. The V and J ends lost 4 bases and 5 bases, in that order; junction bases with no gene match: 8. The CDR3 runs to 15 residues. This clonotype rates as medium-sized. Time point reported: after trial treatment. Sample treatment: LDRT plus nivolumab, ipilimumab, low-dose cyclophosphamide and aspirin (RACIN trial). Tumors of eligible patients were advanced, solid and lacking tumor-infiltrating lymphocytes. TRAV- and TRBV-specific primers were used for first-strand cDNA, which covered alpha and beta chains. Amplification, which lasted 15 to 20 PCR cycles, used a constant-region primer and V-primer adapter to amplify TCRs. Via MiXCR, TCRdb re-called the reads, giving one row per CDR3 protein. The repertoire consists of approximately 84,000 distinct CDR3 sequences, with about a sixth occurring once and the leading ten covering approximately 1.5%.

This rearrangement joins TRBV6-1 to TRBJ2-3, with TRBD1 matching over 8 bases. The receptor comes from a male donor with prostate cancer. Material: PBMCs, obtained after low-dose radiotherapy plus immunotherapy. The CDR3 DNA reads TGTGCCAGCAGTGTCGGCAGGGGGCATGGAGATACGCAGTATTTT. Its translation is CASSVGRGHGDTQYF.